Given below is one T cell receptor beta chain in context. Its antigen is currently unknown. This CDR3 comprises 15 residues. Trimming removed 0 bases at V and 7 bases at J, with 13 bases between. Per germline, CDR1 SGHRS and CDR2 YFSETQ. This PCR relied on a set of 60 Vbeta primers and 13 Jbeta primers. TCRdb's table, derived via immunoSEQ multiplex PCR, lists solely in-frame clones and lacks some. The sample consists of around 160,000 clones, roughly 80% of them appearing once. This sample is part of a study of cytomegalovirus exposure and HLA in healthy donors. Study results and limitations: Accurate prediction of HLA-A and HLA-B alleles (for most subjects) was reportedly achieved from TCR beta sequences. According to an earlier analysis, most TCR beta V segments yielded productive rearrangements about 90% or about 30% of the time.

The chain links TRBV5-1 to TRBJ1-4; D uncertain. This sequence was found in a man in his forties in good health and CMV-seropositive. The sequenced material came from PBMCs. The CDR3 DNA sequence: TGCGCCAGCAGCTTGGCCGGGGTTTTGGGTGAAAAACTGTTTTTT. The encoded protein is CASSLAGVLGEKLFF. The variable domain in full, with the rest retrieved from reference TRBV5-1 and TRBJ1-4, is KAGVTQTPRYLIKTRGQQVTLSCSPISGHRSVSWYQQTPGQGLQFLFEYFSETQRNKGNFPGRFSGRQFSNSRSEMNVSTLELGDSALYLCASSLAGVLGEKLFFGSGTQLSVL.